Below are 26 T cell receptor beta chains sequenced from a single sample in a study of blood T cell repertoires in COVID-19. Some clones are missing from TCRdb's copy, which holds only in-frame ones; the method was immunoSEQ multiplex PCR. This sample carries some 300,000 clones, 75% to 90% of them seen once, and the ten largest clones take 1.5% to 2%. The material sequenced was PBMCs or T cells enriched from blood (not recorded which). The receptors stem from a woman in her thirties or forties who had recovered from COVID-19.

The chain joins TRBV5-1 to TRBJ2-7; TRBD2 is a possible D gene (5 bases). The length of the CDR3 is 15 residues. The ends were cut back, 4 bases at V and 4 bases at J, with 18 bases in the middle. Germline CDR1 and CDR2: SGHRS and YFSETQ. This CDR3 is CASSVRTLGAYEQYF. In DNA form, the CDR3 reads TGCGCCAGCAGCGTTCGGACTCTGGGCGCTTACGAGCAGTACTTC.

This rearrangement joins TRBV6-5 to TRBJ2-4, with D possibly being TRBD1 (5 bases). The V and J ends lost 2 bases and 6 bases respectively, with 14 bases between them. The CDR3 is 15 amino acids. From germline, CDR1 is MNHEY and CDR2 SVGAGI. CDR3 in amino acids: CASSYLGALGNIQYF. CDR3 DNA sequence: TGTGCCAGCAGTTACCTTGGGGCCCTAGGAAACATTCAGTACTTC.

This rearrangement joins TRBV6-5 to TRBJ1-2; a possible D gene is TRBD1 (5 bases). Germline CDR1 MNHEY, CDR2 SVGAGI. V lost 6 bases to trimming and J lost 9 bases, with 17 bases between them. The CDR3 runs to 13 residues. The DNA for the CDR3 is TGTGCCAGCAGGGCTAAGGGGCAAGATAGCTACACCTTC. This sequence encodes CASRAKGQDSYTF.

The rearrangement uses TRBV27 and TRBJ1-6, with D perhaps matching TRBD1 (5 bases). The length of the CDR3 is 18 residues. With 0 bases removed from V and 0 bases from J, the gap between germline ends came to 12 bases. CDR1 is MNHEY, CDR2 SMNVEV, per germline (reference sequence). The CDR3 nucleotides are TGTGCCAGCAGTTTATCGGCAGGGCCAAGCTCCTATAATTCACCCCTCCACTTT. Translated: CASSLSAGPSSYNSPLHF.

The chain has TRBV6-5 and TRBJ1-4; 7 bases align to TRBD1. This CDR3 is 15 amino acids long. The J segment lost 3 bases and the V segment lost 8 bases, leaving 9 bases of the junction unmatched. Looked up from germline, CDR1 is MNHEY and CDR2 is SVGAGI. The CDR3 loop reads CASGPNRGANEKLFF. CDR3 nucleotides: TGTGCCAGCGGCCCTAACAGGGGAGCTAATGAAAAACTGTTTTTT.

This clone was recorded only once. This chain uses TRBV5-4 with TRBJ2-2, with 8 bases that match TRBD2. After removal of 4 bases from V and 3 bases from J, the junction contained 8 bases not matched to a gene. The CDR3 loop spans 16 amino acids. Germline CDR1 and CDR2: SGHNT and YYREEE (reference sequence). The CDR3 sequence is CASSRGGRVDTGELFF. As DNA, the CDR3 is TGTGCCAGCAGCCGGGGGGGCAGGGTGGACACCGGGGAGCTGTTTTTT.

This clone was observed a handful of times. The rearrangement uses TRBV18 and TRBJ1-3; a weak D match, TRBD1 (6 bases). This CDR3 spans 15 amino acids. V was cut by 0 bases and J by 5 bases, with 11 bases left in between. Looked up from germline, CDR1 is KGHSH and CDR2 is LQKENI. The CDR3: CASSPPNRARNTIYF. Written as DNA, the CDR3 is TGTGCCAGCTCACCACCGAACAGGGCAAGAAACACCATATATTTT.

The V call is TRBV5-1, the J call TRBJ1-4, with a possible D match to TRBD1 (5 bases). Germline CDR1 reads SGHRS; CDR2 reads YFSETQ. The CDR3 is 15 amino acids. V was pared by 4 bases and J by 5 bases, with 15 bases between. CDR3 protein: CASSALTASNEKLFF. CDR3 coding DNA: TGCGCCAGCAGCGCCTTGACAGCAAGCAATGAAAAACTGTTTTTT.

The chain is built from TRBV11-2 and TRBJ2-2; 12 bases match TRBD1. CDR3 length: 16 residues. V gave up 4 bases and J gave up 5 bases; unmatched junction bases: 5. Germline CDR1 reads SGHAT; CDR2 reads FQNNGV. The CDR3 region is CASSWGQGARTGELFF. CDR3 in DNA: TGTGCCAGCAGCTGGGGACAGGGGGCGCGAACCGGGGAGCTGTTTTTT. Full variable domain (remainder filled in from reference TRBV11-2 and TRBJ2-2): EAGVAQSPRYKIIEKRQSVAFWCNPISGHATLYWYQQILGQGPKLLIQFQNNGVVDDSQLPKDRFSAERLKGVDSTLKIQPAKLEDSAVYLCASSWGQGARTGELFFGEGSRLTVL.

The chain recombines TRBV3-1 (or the pseudogene TRBV3-2) with TRBJ1-3, with D possibly being TRBD1 (5 bases). Germline assignment: CDR1 LGHDT and CDR2 YNNKEL (reference sequence). This CDR3 has 12 amino acids. V was cut by 7 bases and J by 6 bases, with 10 bases left in between. CDR3 loop: CASNRKQNTIYF. DNA of the CDR3: TGTGCCAGCAACAGGAAACAAAACACCATATATTTT.

The rearrangement links TRBV19 to TRBJ1-1; TRBD1 is a possible D gene (5 bases). Germline CDR1 LNHDA, CDR2 SQIVND (reference sequence). Trimming cost V 3 bases and J 10 bases, with 18 bases left between them. The CDR3 is 14 amino acids. CDR3 sequence reads: CASSMTPRVFRAFF. The CDR3, as DNA: TGTGCCAGTAGTATGACCCCCAGGGTGTTTCGAGCTTTCTTT. Using reference TRBV19 and TRBJ1-1 for the parts outside the CDR3, the full variable domain is DGGITQSPKYLFRKEGQNVTLSCEQNLNHDAMYWYRQDPGQGLRLIYYSQIVNDFQKGDIAEGYSVSREKKESFPLTVTSAQKNPTAFYLCASSMTPRVFRAFFGQGTRLTVV.

The count of this clone is one. The chain is built from TRBV9 and TRBJ1-3; D uncertain. From germline, CDR1 is SGDLS and CDR2 YYNGEE. The V end lost 4 bases, the J end lost 1 base, and 12 bases lay between the germline ends. This CDR3 comprises 15 residues. This CDR3 is CASSTLEVSGNTIYF. DNA for the CDR3: TGTGCCAGCAGCACCCTAGAGGTTTCTGGAAACACCATATATTTT.

This clone was seen more than once but under ten times. A read error may produce the germline difference seen at one junction end. This chain links TRBV27 with TRBJ2-1; TRBD2 matches at 7 bases. The CDR3 spans 15 residues. Germline values: CDR1 MNHEY, CDR2 SMNVEV (reference sequence). As DNA, the CDR3 is TGTGCCAGCAGTATATCGGGGGGACGATACAATGAGCAGTTCTTC. Its translation is CASSISGGRYNEQFF.

The rearrangement uses TRBV7-6 and TRBJ2-7; 10 bases are shared with TRBD2. The CDR3 sequence is 16 residues long. Germline loops: CDR1 SGHVS, CDR2 FNYEAQ. V lost 0 bases, J lost 5 bases, and 7 bases stayed unmatched. The CDR3 bases are TGTGCCAGCAGCTTAGCCACCCCTAGCGGGAGCCACGAGCAGTACTTC. Its translation: CASSLATPSGSHEQYF.

This chain's CDR3 is CASLRAGTNTGELFF. CDR3 coding DNA: TGTGCCAGTCTAAGGGCGGGGACGAACACCGGGGAGCTGTTTTTT. The chain has TRBV19 and TRBJ2-2, with a tentative D call TRBD2 (6 bases). Germline values: CDR1 LNHDA, CDR2 SQIVND (reference sequence). V was clipped by 8 bases and J by 0 bases, with 13 bases between them. The CDR3 consists of 15 residues.

The V call is TRBV7-9, the J call TRBJ2-1; 8 nucleotides line up with TRBD2. The CDR3 consists of 16 residues. Germline assignment: CDR1 SEHNR and CDR2 FQNEAQ (reference sequence). The trim removed 5 bases at V and 3 bases at J, leaving 9 bases unmatched. The CDR3 reads CASSPRSSGVYNEQFF. CDR3 coding DNA: TGTGCCAGCAGCCCTCGGAGTAGCGGGGTCTACAATGAGCAGTTCTTC. Variable domain in full (rest from reference TRBV7-9 and TRBJ2-1): DTGVSQNPRHKITKRGQNVTFRCDPISEHNRLYWYRQTLGQGPEFLTYFQNEAQLEKSRLLSDRFSAERPKGSFSTLEIQRTEQGDSAMYLCASSPRSSGVYNEQFFGPGTRLTVL.

The chain uses TRBV19 and TRBJ1-1; no clear D. The CDR3 is 14 amino acids. The V gene lost 8 bases and the J gene lost 4 bases, with 17 bases spanning the gap. Germline V gene data show CDR1 as LNHDA and CDR2 as SQIVND (reference sequence). The CDR3 coding sequence is TGTGCCAGTGGCCCCCTAATATCGGGCACTGAAGCTTTCTTT. Amino acids: CASGPLISGTEAFF.

This clone showed up just a few times. The same CDR3 arises from other DNA sequences in this sample as well. This sequence joins TRBV5-1 and TRBJ1-1; unclear D gene. This CDR3 region has 13 residues. V lost 1 base and J 3 bases, leaving 7 bases between the germline ends. Germline V gene lookup returns CDR1 SGHRS and CDR2 YFSETQ. CDR3 sequence: CASSLKLDTEAFF. CDR3 DNA sequence: TGCGCCAGCAGCTTGAAGCTGGACACTGAAGCTTTCTTT.

As for this clone: The same CDR3 is also encoded by other DNA sequences in this sample. The rearrangement uses TRBV27 and TRBJ1-5; possible D gene TRBD1, 5 bases. V lost 2 bases, J lost 4 bases, and 9 bases lay in between. The CDR3 is 14 amino acids. Germline V CDR1 and CDR2: MNHEY, SMNVEV (reference sequence). This chain's CDR3 is CASSLRGGNQPQHF. Here the CDR3 DNA reads TGTGCCAGCAGTTTACGGGGGGGTAATCAGCCCCAGCATTTT.

The rearrangement links TRBV29-1 to TRBJ2-1; maybe TRBD1 (6 bases). This CDR3 has 14 residues. Germline CDR1 reads SQVTM; CDR2 reads ANQGSEA. V was shortened by 1 base and J by 2 bases, with 9 bases between the two germline ends. The CDR3 bases are TGCAGCGTTGAAGGTGGGGGCCCCTACAATGAGCAGTTCTTC. Protein sequence: CSVEGGGPYNEQFF.

This clone has only one observation. The chain employs TRBV6-2 or TRBV6-3 and TRBJ2-7, with TRBD2 identical over 10 bases. V shed 4 bases, J shed 3 bases, and the junction held 6 bases outside the gene matches. CDR1 and CDR2 from the germline V gene are MNHEY and SVGEGT. The CDR3 has 15 residues. CDR3 nucleotide sequence: TGTGCCAGCAGTTCCGGGACTAGCGAGTTCTACGAGCAGTACTTC. Protein sequence: CASSSGTSEFYEQYF.

The gene calls are TRBV2 and TRBJ1-1, with no clear D. CDR3 length: 13 amino acids. Trimming cost V 8 bases and J 1 base, with 11 bases left between them. Germline V gene sequence: CDR1 SNHLY, CDR2 FYNNEI. This CDR3 is CASEDSKNTEAFF. The CDR3 DNA reads as TGTGCCAGCGAAGACTCCAAGAACACTGAAGCTTTCTTT.

V is TRBV15 and J is TRBJ1-4; the D gene is possibly TRBD1 (6 bases). CDR3 size: 16 residues. Germline V gives CDR1 LNHNV, CDR2 YYDKDF (reference sequence). V was trimmed by 3 bases and J by 2 bases, leaving 13 bases between them. This CDR3 reads CATSSYRGQTNEKLFF. CDR3 DNA: TGTGCCACCAGCAGCTACAGAGGACAGACTAATGAAAAACTGTTTTTT. Full variable domain (missing parts from reference TRBV15 and TRBJ1-4): DAMVIQNPRYQVTQFGKPVTLSCSQTLNHNVMYWYQQKSSQAPKLLFHYYDKDFNNEADTPDNFQSRRPNTSFCFLDIRSPGLGDTAMYLCATSSYRGQTNEKLFFGSGTQLSVL.

V and J are TRBV4-3 and TRBJ2-7, with D tentatively TRBD2 (5 bases). CDR1 and CDR2 (germline): LGHNA, YSLEER. V dropped 1 base and J dropped 4 bases, with 14 bases sitting between them. The CDR3 has 15 residues. CDR3 coding DNA: TGCGCCAGCAGCCAAGCTAGAGGGTACGGGTACGAGCAGTACTTC. Amino acids: CASSQARGYGYEQYF.

The chain carries TRBV6-5 and TRBJ1-2, with 7 positions matching TRBD1. Germline-derived CDR1 and CDR2 are MNHEY and SVGAGI. The CDR3 is 12 residues long. V gave up 11 bases and J gave up 6 bases; unmatched junction bases: 9. CDR3 nucleotides: TGTGCCGCGAGAGGAGGGGGCGATGGCTACACCTTC. Protein product: CAARGGGDGYTF.

V usage is TRBV21-1 and J usage is TRBJ2-7; the table assigns TRBD1, which was not confirmed against the DNA. TRBV21-1 is a pseudogene. The length of the CDR3 is 14 residues. CDR3 nucleotides: TGTGCCAGCATAGGTGGGTCCCAGGGGAACGAGCAGTACTTC. This gives the protein CASIGGSQGNEQYF.